This TCR beta chain appears in the sequencing data of a study of shared clonotypes between healthy human individuals. This table comes from immunoSEQ multiplex PCR, and its TCRdb copy is limited to in-frame clones, with some not included. The data contain approximately 530,000 clones, approximately 95% of them seen just once; the ten biggest clones take up nearly 0.065%. The ends were cut back, 8 bases at V and 7 bases at J, with 8 bases in the middle. Germline CDR1 is MDHEN and CDR2 is SYDVKM. The CDR3 is 10 residues long. The chain carries TRBV28 and TRBJ1-2, with D unclear. The sample was naive CD4+ T cells sorted from blood. Subset specified: CD45RA+ positively selected. This TCR came from a woman aged 25-40 years in good health. Here the CDR3 reads CASFGVGYTF. CDR3 in DNA: TGTGCCAGCTTTGGGGTTGGCTACACCTTC.